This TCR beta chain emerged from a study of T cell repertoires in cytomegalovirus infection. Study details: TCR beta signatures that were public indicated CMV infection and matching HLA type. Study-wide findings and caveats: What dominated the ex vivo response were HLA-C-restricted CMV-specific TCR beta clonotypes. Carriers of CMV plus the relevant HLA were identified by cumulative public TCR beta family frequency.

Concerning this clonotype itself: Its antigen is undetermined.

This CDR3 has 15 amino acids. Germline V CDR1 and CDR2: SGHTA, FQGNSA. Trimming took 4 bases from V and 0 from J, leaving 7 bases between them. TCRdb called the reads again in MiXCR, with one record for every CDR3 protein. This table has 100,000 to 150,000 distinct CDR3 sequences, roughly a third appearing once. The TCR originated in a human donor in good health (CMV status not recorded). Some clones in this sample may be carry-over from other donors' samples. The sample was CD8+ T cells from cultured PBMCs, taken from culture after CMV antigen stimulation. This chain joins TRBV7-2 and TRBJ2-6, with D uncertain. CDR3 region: CASSSTFSGANVLTF. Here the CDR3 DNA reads TGTGCCAGCAGCTCCACCTTCTCTGGGGCCAACGTCCTGACTTTC.